These T cell receptor beta chains were read from a single sample in a study of blood T cells in healthy people across ages. Via MiXCR, TCRdb re-called the 5' RACE reads, giving one row per CDR3 protein. The sample lists 600,000 or so distinct CDR3 sequences, about 30% occurring once. Sequencing used blood. Receptors originate from a woman older than 75 in good health. CDR3s include the opening cysteine and the closing phenylalanine or tryptophan. A D gene is named only where the DNA matches it firmly. The listing skips clone size in some rows; elsewhere it reads once, few, many or a size class.

CDR3 DNA: TGTGCCAGCAGCCTGATTCCTAGCGGACTTAACAATGAGCAGTTCTTC
CDR3 protein: CASSLIPSGLNNEQFF
D gene: TRBD2
V gene: TRBV5-6
clone size: many
J gene: TRBJ2-1

CDR3 DNA: TGTGCCAGCTCTGGTGGCGTTTCGGGCCCGAATGAGCAGTTCTTC
CDR3 protein: CASSGGVSGPNEQFF
D gene: .
V gene: TRBV18
clone size: few
J gene: TRBJ2-1

CDR3 DNA: TGTGCCAGCAGCTTCTTCCGGGACAGGTTTAATGGAAAACTGTTTTTT
CDR3 protein: CASSFFRDRFNGKLFF
D gene: TRBD1
V gene: TRBV7-2
clone size: .
J gene: TRBJ1-4

CDR3 DNA: TGTGCCAGCAGCTTGCGGCCAGGGGGACCCTACGAGCAGTACTTC
CDR3 protein: CASSLRPGGPYEQYF
D gene: TRBD1
V gene: TRBV5-8
clone size: many
J gene: TRBJ2-7

CDR3 DNA: TGTGCCATCAGTGAGTCGCAGGCAACCAATGAAAAACTGTTTTTT
CDR3 protein: CAISESQATNEKLFF
D gene: .
V gene: TRBV10-3
clone size: .
J gene: TRBJ1-4

CDR3 DNA: TGTGCCAGCAGTTTATTCGGGGTTTCGGGTTACGAGCAGTACTTC
CDR3 protein: CASSLFGVSGYEQYF
D gene: .
V gene: TRBV27
clone size: many
J gene: TRBJ2-7

CDR3 DNA: TGTGCCAGCAGCCCTAGTGGGAAGGGCCGGAACACTGAAGCTTTCTTT
CDR3 protein: CASSPSGKGRNTEAFF
D gene: .
V gene: TRBV7-2
clone size: .
J gene: TRBJ1-1

CDR3 DNA: TGTGCCTGGAGTGGGGACCACTCCTCCTACGAGCAGTACTTC
CDR3 protein: CAWSGDHSSYEQYF
D gene: .
V gene: TRBV30
clone size: few
J gene: TRBJ2-7

CDR3 DNA: TGTGCCAGCAGTACACAGGGGGTAAGCTCCTACAATGAGCAGTACTTC
CDR3 protein: CASSTQGVSSYNEQYF
D gene: TRBD1
V gene: TRBV6-1
clone size: .
J gene: TRBJ2-7

CDR3 DNA: TGCAGTGCTAGAAAGGATGGGTCGGGTGAGCAGTTCTTC
CDR3 protein: CSARKDGSGEQFF
D gene: .
V gene: TRBV20-1
clone size: .
J gene: TRBJ2-1

CDR3 DNA: TGTGCCATCAGTGGGGGCGGGACTTCCCACAGCACAGATACGCAGTATTTT
CDR3 protein: CAISGGGTSHSTDTQYF
D gene: .
V gene: TRBV10-3
clone size: few
J gene: TRBJ2-3

CDR3 DNA: TGTGCCAGCAGTGAATCCGGGCAGGCCACCTACGAGCAGTACTTC
CDR3 protein: CASSESGQATYEQYF
D gene: .
V gene: TRBV6-1
clone size: .
J gene: TRBJ2-7

CDR3 DNA: TGTGCCAGCAGTCTATTGACAGGGAAGGCTGGCTACACCTTC
CDR3 protein: CASSLLTGKAGYTF
D gene: TRBD1
V gene: TRBV12-3/TRBV12-4
clone size: many
J gene: TRBJ1-2

CDR3 DNA: TGTGCCAGCAGCGTAGAGGACCACACGCAGTATTTT
CDR3 protein: CASSVEDHTQYF
D gene: .
V gene: TRBV9
clone size: many
J gene: TRBJ2-3

CDR3 DNA: TGTGCCAGCAGCCCGAGGGGGTTAGACACAGATACGCAGTATTTT
CDR3 protein: CASSPRGLDTDTQYF
D gene: .
V gene: TRBV7-3
clone size: many
J gene: TRBJ2-3

CDR3 DNA: TGTGCCAGCAGCCACACGGACCAGGTAGCTTTCTTT
CDR3 protein: CASSHTDQVAFF
D gene: .
V gene: TRBV3-1
clone size: few
J gene: TRBJ1-1

CDR3 DNA: TGTGCCAGCAGGGACCTAGGACAGTCCAACAATGGCTACACCTTC
CDR3 protein: CASRDLGQSNNGYTF
D gene: .
V gene: TRBV6-2/TRBV6-3
clone size: few
J gene: TRBJ1-2

CDR3 DNA: TGCAGTGCTAGTTCCCGACCAAAAGGGCCCCTCCACTTT
CDR3 protein: CSASSRPKGPLHF
D gene: .
V gene: TRBV20-1
clone size: many
J gene: TRBJ1-6

CDR3 DNA: TGTGCCAGTAGTATAGTAGGGGGAGGGGGGAATGAGCAGTTCTTC
CDR3 protein: CASSIVGGGGNEQFF
D gene: .
V gene: TRBV19
clone size: few
J gene: TRBJ2-1

CDR3 DNA: TGCAGTGCTAGAGTATGGCAGCCCTCAGAGCAGTACTTC
CDR3 protein: CSARVWQPSEQYF
D gene: .
V gene: TRBV20-1
clone size: medium-sized
J gene: TRBJ2-7

CDR3 DNA: TGTGCCAGCAGCCAGGAACCGGGACCGAATTCACCCCTCCACTTT
CDR3 protein: CASSQEPGPNSPLHF
D gene: .
V gene: TRBV3-1
clone size: many
J gene: TRBJ1-6

CDR3 DNA: TGTGCCAGCAGCTTAGCAAGGGCAGCCACCCCAGATACGCAGTATTTT
CDR3 protein: CASSLARAATPDTQYF
D gene: .
V gene: TRBV7-2
clone size: .
J gene: TRBJ2-3

CDR3 DNA: TGCAGTGCTAGTGAGGTATTGGGCACTGAAGCTTTCTTT
CDR3 protein: CSASEVLGTEAFF
D gene: .
V gene: TRBV20-1
clone size: .
J gene: TRBJ1-1

CDR3 DNA: TGTGCCAGCACCACAGAGGGCAGAAGGACTTTCTTT
CDR3 protein: CASTTEGRRTFF
D gene: .
V gene: TRBV2
clone size: many
J gene: TRBJ1-1

CDR3 DNA: TGTGCCAGCAGCTTATCCGTGGCAGGGAATCAGCCCCAGCATTTT
CDR3 protein: CASSLSVAGNQPQHF
D gene: .
V gene: TRBV7-2
clone size: .
J gene: TRBJ1-5

CDR3 DNA: TGCAGTGCTAGAGATCCCTCTGGGGCCAACGTCCTGACTTTC
CDR3 protein: CSARDPSGANVLTF
D gene: .
V gene: TRBV20-1
clone size: .
J gene: TRBJ2-6

CDR3 DNA: TGTGCCAGCAGCACCCGACTAGCGGGGATTGGCGGGGAGCTGTTTTTT
CDR3 protein: CASSTRLAGIGGELFF
D gene: TRBD2
V gene: TRBV7-2
clone size: .
J gene: TRBJ2-2

CDR3 DNA: TGTGCCATCAGCCCACTCGTGGACGTAAATGAGCAGTTCTTC
CDR3 protein: CAISPLVDVNEQFF
D gene: .
V gene: TRBV10-3
clone size: .
J gene: TRBJ2-1

CDR3 DNA: TGTGCCTGGAGTGTAATAGGGGAGGCAGGGGATACGCAGTATTTT
CDR3 protein: CAWSVIGEAGDTQYF
D gene: .
V gene: TRBV30
clone size: many
J gene: TRBJ2-3

CDR3 DNA: TGTGCCAGCAGCTTACCAACAGGGGGACCCAACAATGAGCAGTTCTTC
CDR3 protein: CASSLPTGGPNNEQFF
D gene: TRBD1
V gene: TRBV7-2
clone size: .
J gene: TRBJ2-1

CDR3 DNA: TGTGCCAGCAGACTACAGGGGCCCAATCAGCCCCAGCATTTT
CDR3 protein: CASRLQGPNQPQHF
D gene: TRBD1
V gene: TRBV12-3/TRBV12-4
clone size: .
J gene: TRBJ1-5

CDR3 DNA: TGTGCCAGCAGCCAAGTAGAGGTCCATGAGCAGTTCTTC
CDR3 protein: CASSQVEVHEQFF
D gene: .
V gene: TRBV4-2
clone size: many
J gene: TRBJ2-1

CDR3 DNA: TGCGCCAGCAGCTTGGAGTCTCCCCAGCTAGAGCAGTTCTTC
CDR3 protein: CASSLESPQLEQFF
D gene: .
V gene: TRBV5-1
clone size: many
J gene: TRBJ2-1

CDR3 DNA: TGTGCCAGCAGTTTAGTGAGCGGGGGGGCAACTGAGCAGTTCTTC
CDR3 protein: CASSLVSGGATEQFF
D gene: TRBD2
V gene: TRBV12-3/TRBV12-4
clone size: few
J gene: TRBJ2-1

CDR3 DNA: TGCGCCAGCAGCCAAGATGGCCTAGCGGGGGTTACCGGGGAGCTGTTTTTT
CDR3 protein: CASSQDGLAGVTGELFF
D gene: TRBD2
V gene: TRBV4-3
clone size: few
J gene: TRBJ2-2

CDR3 DNA: TGTGCCAGCAGGAGGGGACTCCAAATGCGGGACATTCAGTACTTC
CDR3 protein: CASRRGLQMRDIQYF
D gene: .
V gene: TRBV12-3/TRBV12-4
clone size: .
J gene: TRBJ2-4

CDR3 DNA: TGCGCCAGCTATCCCTCCGGGACGGGTGTCTCCTACGAGCAGTACTTC
CDR3 protein: CASYPSGTGVSYEQYF
D gene: .
V gene: TRBV5-1
clone size: many
J gene: TRBJ2-7

CDR3 DNA: TGTGCCAGCAGCTTAAGGGGAACGGGGGATCAGCCCCAGCATTTT
CDR3 protein: CASSLRGTGDQPQHF
D gene: .
V gene: TRBV7-2
clone size: many
J gene: TRBJ1-5

CDR3 DNA: TGCGCCAGCAGCACCGGGACTAGCCGTTACGAGCAGTACTTC
CDR3 protein: CASSTGTSRYEQYF
D gene: TRBD2
V gene: TRBV5-1
clone size: many
J gene: TRBJ2-7

CDR3 DNA: TGCAGTGCTAGAGATGGGCAGGGACCCTATGGCTACACCTTC
CDR3 protein: CSARDGQGPYGYTF
D gene: .
V gene: TRBV20-1
clone size: many
J gene: TRBJ1-2

CDR3 DNA: TGTGCCAGCAGCTTGGGACAGGGGGTCGTCAATGAGCAGTACTTC
CDR3 protein: CASSLGQGVVNEQYF
D gene: TRBD1
V gene: TRBV7-3
clone size: .
J gene: TRBJ2-5

CDR3 DNA: TGTGCCAGCAGTTACTCGGGGGGCCGAAGCAATCAGCCCCAGCATTTT
CDR3 protein: CASSYSGGRSNQPQHF
D gene: .
V gene: TRBV6-6
clone size: .
J gene: TRBJ1-5

CDR3 DNA: TGTGCCAGCAGCTTTAGCGGGGGGCGGATCACAGATACGCAGTATTTT
CDR3 protein: CASSFSGGRITDTQYF
D gene: TRBD2
V gene: TRBV7-2
clone size: many
J gene: TRBJ2-3

CDR3 DNA: TGCAGTGCCCAGCGGGGGGCCGGAAACACAGATACGCAGTATTTT
CDR3 protein: CSAQRGAGNTDTQYF
D gene: TRBD2
V gene: TRBV20-1
clone size: many
J gene: TRBJ2-3

CDR3 DNA: TGTGCCAGCAGCTCAACTAGTACACGGCAGTACTTC
CDR3 protein: CASSSTSTRQYF
D gene: .
V gene: TRBV9
clone size: .
J gene: TRBJ2-5

CDR3 DNA: TGTGCCAGCAGCTACCGTTGGGACAGGGTCTATCAGCCCCAGCATTTT
CDR3 protein: CASSYRWDRVYQPQHF
D gene: TRBD1
V gene: TRBV7-4
clone size: few
J gene: TRBJ1-5

CDR3 DNA: TGTGCCAGCAGCCGTGACATTACTCTAGCCAAAAACATTCAGTACTTC
CDR3 protein: CASSRDITLAKNIQYF
D gene: .
V gene: TRBV6-5
clone size: .
J gene: TRBJ2-4

CDR3 DNA: TGTGCCAGCAGCCGATATGAGGGGAATAGCAATCAGCCCCAGCATTTT
CDR3 protein: CASSRYEGNSNQPQHF
D gene: .
V gene: TRBV5-6
clone size: .
J gene: TRBJ1-5

CDR3 DNA: TGTGCCAGCAGCTTAGGAAGGGAAGGGGGCGGCTACACCTTC
CDR3 protein: CASSLGREGGGYTF
D gene: TRBD1
V gene: TRBV7-2
clone size: many
J gene: TRBJ1-2

CDR3 DNA: TGTGCCAGCAGCTTATCCCGGGCACCCACAGATACGCAGTATTTT
CDR3 protein: CASSLSRAPTDTQYF
D gene: .
V gene: TRBV7-2
clone size: many
J gene: TRBJ2-3

CDR3 DNA: TGTGCCAGCAGCTCCGACAGGGCCGGCTACACCTTC
CDR3 protein: CASSSDRAGYTF
D gene: TRBD1
V gene: TRBV7-2
clone size: once
J gene: TRBJ1-2

CDR3 DNA: TGTGCCATCAGTGAGTCTAAGGCTGGCAGGGGGTACAATGAGCAGTTCTTC
CDR3 protein: CAISESKAGRGYNEQFF
D gene: TRBD1
V gene: TRBV10-3
clone size: many
J gene: TRBJ2-1

CDR3 DNA: TGTGCCAGCAGCCAAGACCTTACAGGGGGCTTTGGCTACACCTTC
CDR3 protein: CASSQDLTGGFGYTF
D gene: TRBD1
V gene: TRBV4-2
clone size: many
J gene: TRBJ1-2

CDR3 DNA: TGTGCCAGCAGCCTATCTTGGGCAGATACGCAGTATTTT
CDR3 protein: CASSLSWADTQYF
D gene: .
V gene: TRBV7-6
clone size: many
J gene: TRBJ2-3

CDR3 DNA: TGTGCCAGCAGTGTGAAGTACGAGCAGTACTTC
CDR3 protein: CASSVKYEQYF
D gene: .
V gene: TRBV2
clone size: .
J gene: TRBJ2-7

CDR3 DNA: TGTGCCAGCAGCGGCCGGGACAGCAATCAGCCCCAGCATTTT
CDR3 protein: CASSGRDSNQPQHF
D gene: .
V gene: TRBV9
clone size: few
J gene: TRBJ1-5